This entry lists 2 T cell receptor beta chains sequenced from one sample in a study of CD8 T cells in Susac syndrome. RNA was extracted with the RNeasy kit, and a quantity of 0.5 to 1 ug was reverse transcribed using random hexamers. TCRdb used MiXCR to reprocess the immunoSEQ multiplex PCR reads, holding one entry per CDR3 protein. The sample lists around 270,000 distinct CDR3 sequences, about 91% occurring once. Sequencing input: CD8+ T cells from PBMCs. Every receptor here comes from a human donor with multiple sclerosis.

This clonotype was picked up one time. This chain uses TRBV4-2 with TRBJ2-5; tentatively, D is TRBD2 (6 bases). The V gene's germline CDR1 is LGHNA and CDR2 YNFKEQ. The CDR3 is 16 amino acids. Trimming took off 0 bases at V and 6 bases at J, with 17 bases between the two ends. The CDR3: CASSQDRHGGEKTQYF. In DNA form, the CDR3 reads TGTGCCAGCAGCCAAGACAGACACGGCGGGGAAAAGACCCAGTACTTC.

This chain joins TRBV28 and TRBJ2-7; 8 positions match TRBD1. Germline values: CDR1 MDHEN, CDR2 SYDVKM. The V and J ends lost 3 bases and 5 bases, in that order; junction bases with no gene match: 6. There are 14 residues in the CDR3. CDR3 sequence reads: CASSFRTGTDEQYF. CDR3 nucleotides: TGTGCCAGCAGTTTTAGGACAGGGACCGACGAGCAGTACTTC.